Shown below are 32 T cell receptor beta chains from a single sample sequenced in a study of blood T cell repertoires in COVID-19. The table came from immunoSEQ multiplex PCR; TCRdb's copy has only in-frame clones and leaves some out. The data contain around 300,000 clones, under 90% of them seen just once; the ten biggest clones take up roughly a tenth. The sample comprised PBMCs or T cells enriched from blood (not recorded which). These receptors came from a woman aged 25 to 45 who had recovered from COVID-19.

V usage is TRBV29-1 and J usage is TRBJ1-3; the D is unclear. Germline CDR1 and CDR2: SQVTM and ANQGSEA. The V end was cut by 6 bases, the J end by 1 base, with 7 bases between. The CDR3 consists of 12 residues. The CDR3 spells CSVSESGNTIYF. The CDR3 coding sequence is TGCAGCGTAAGCGAGTCTGGAAACACCATATATTTT.

This rearrangement joins TRBV5-1 to TRBJ2-3, with D tentatively TRBD2 (6 bases). The germline V and J ends were trimmed by 6 bases and 3 bases, with 14 bases remaining between them. CDR1 is SGHRS and CDR2 is YFSETQ in the germline V gene. The CDR3 contains 14 residues. CDR3 protein: CASTFGTGTDTQYF. In nucleotides, the CDR3 is TGCGCCAGCACATTCGGGACTGGGACAGATACGCAGTATTTT. The whole variable domain, remainder taken from reference TRBV5-1 and TRBJ2-3, is KAGVTQTPRYLIKTRGQQVTLSCSPISGHRSVSWYQQTPGQGLQFLFEYFSETQRNKGNFPGRFSGRQFSNSRSEMNVSTLELGDSALYLCASTFGTGTDTQYFGPGTRLTVL.

V gene TRBV7-2 combines with J gene TRBJ2-7; 8 nucleotides line up with TRBD1. The germline CDR1 and CDR2 sequences are SGHTA and FQGNSA. This CDR3 has 15 amino acids. The junction had 10 bases not matched to a gene; V was cut back by 5 bases and J by 4 bases. The CDR3 here is CASSRRPGGLYEQYF. The CDR3 DNA reads as TGTGCCAGCAGCCGGAGGCCAGGGGGCCTTTACGAGCAGTACTTC.

The chain links TRBV29-1 to TRBJ1-1; D gene unclear. There are 15 residues in the CDR3. Germline CDR1 is SQVTM and CDR2 is ANQGSEA. Trimming took 3 bases from V and 1 from J, leaving 15 bases between them. The DNA for the CDR3 is TGCAGCGTTGAGGGCCACTTTTTGGGGAACACTGAAGCTTTCTTT. Amino acids: CSVEGHFLGNTEAFF.

The chain is built from TRBV4-3 and TRBJ2-7; D gene unclear. Germline V lookup: CDR1 LGHNA, CDR2 YSLEER. The CDR3 loop spans 15 amino acids. V was pared by 0 bases and J by 0 bases, with 9 bases between. The CDR3 sequence is CASSQDWASSYEQYF. CDR3 DNA sequence: TGCGCCAGCAGCCAAGATTGGGCGAGCTCCTACGAGCAGTACTTC.

This clone came up once. The chain joins TRBV11-2 to TRBJ2-3; TRBD2 is a possible D gene (8 bases). This CDR3 contains 15 residues. Between the trimmed V and J ends, which lost 1 base and 4 bases, there was a span of 12 bases. The germline CDR1 and CDR2 sequences are SGHAT and FQNNGV. The CDR3 nucleotides read TGTGCCAGCAGCTTAGCCGGGAGGGGGCCAGATACGCAGTATTTT. Its protein product is CASSLAGRGPDTQYF. The whole variable domain, filled in from reference TRBV11-2 and TRBJ2-3, reads EAGVAQSPRYKIIEKRQSVAFWCNPISGHATLYWYQQILGQGPKLLIQFQNNGVVDDSQLPKDRFSAERLKGVDSTLKIQPAKLEDSAVYLCASSLAGRGPDTQYFGPGTRLTVL.

The chain recombines TRBV7-2 with TRBJ1-2; 8 nucleotides align to TRBD1. The CDR3 totals 14 residues. From germline, CDR1 is SGHTA and CDR2 FQGNSA. The V segment lost 4 bases and the J segment 8 bases; nucleotides outside the gene matches: 9. The CDR3 DNA reads as TGTGCCAGCAGCTCAGACAGGGGTACTGGGGGCTACACCTTC. Amino acid sequence: CASSSDRGTGGYTF.

The chain is built from TRBV5-8 and TRBJ1-6; D gene uncertain. V was cut by 1 base and J by 10 bases, with 18 bases left in between. This CDR3 has 16 residues. CDR1 is SGHTS, CDR2 YDEGEE, per germline. The CDR3 DNA is TGTGCCAGCAGCTTGAACATTGGCGGGCCAACCTCACCCCTCCACTTT. Translating it yields CASSLNIGGPTSPLHF.

The CDR3 sequence: CASSLGGSSDTQYF. In nucleotides, the CDR3 is TGTGCCAGCAGCTTAGGTGGGAGTTCAGATACGCAGTATTTT. This sequence joins TRBV11-3 and TRBJ2-3; the D gene is possibly TRBD2 (5 bases). Trimming took 1 base from V and 4 from J, leaving 9 bases between them. There are 14 residues in the CDR3. Germline V gene sequence: CDR1 SGHNT, CDR2 YENEEA. The whole variable domain, remainder taken from reference TRBV11-3 and TRBJ2-3, is EAGVVQSPRYKIIEKKQPVAFWCNPISGHNTLYWYLQNLGQGPELLIRYENEEAVDDSQLPKDRFSAERLKGVDSTLKIQPAELGDSAVYLCASSLGGSSDTQYFGPGTRLTVL.

The chain couples TRBV12-3 or TRBV12-4 to TRBJ1-5; no firm D call. The V and J ends lost 4 bases and 6 bases respectively, with 7 bases between them. The CDR3 has 12 residues. CDR3 sequence reads: CASSSARQPQHF. The CDR3 DNA is TGTGCCAGCAGTTCCGCGCGTCAGCCCCAGCATTTT.

The rearrangement links TRBV27 to TRBJ2-1; 8 positions match TRBD2. The CDR3 is 20 amino acids. Germline CDR1 is MNHEY and CDR2 is SMNVEV (reference sequence). J lost 2 bases, V lost 2 bases, and 17 bases had no gene match. The CDR3 coding sequence is TGTGCCAGCAGTTTAAGGGCCCCCCCCCGGGAGCGGGAGACCTACAATGAGCAGTTCTTC. As protein: CASSLRAPPRERETYNEQFF.

The rearrangement links TRBV5-1 to TRBJ2-1, with 7 bases that match TRBD1. Germline V CDR1 and CDR2: SGHRS, YFSETQ. This CDR3 has 14 amino acids. J was trimmed by 9 bases and V by 2 bases; bases with no gene match: 8. CDR3 sequence: CASSFLGTVGEQFF. CDR3 DNA: TGCGCCAGCAGCTTTTTGGGGACAGTGGGTGAGCAGTTCTTC.

V is TRBV23-1 and J is TRBJ1-1; D uncertain. TRBV23-1 has ORF status, its function being uncertain. With 0 bases removed from V and 1 base from J, the gap between germline ends came to 9 bases. The CDR3 totals 15 residues. The DNA of the CDR3 is TGCGCCAGCAGTCAATCGCGAGGGCCGAACACTGAAGCTTTCTTT. Its protein is CASSQSRGPNTEAFF.

V is TRBV10-1 and J is TRBJ1-1; no clear D. This CDR3 has 13 amino acids. CDR1 is WNHNN, CDR2 SYGVQD, per germline (reference sequence). Trimming stripped 5 bases from V and 0 bases from J, with 7 bases between. The CDR3 loop reads CASSRLMNTEAFF. CDR3 DNA sequence: TGCGCCAGCAGTCGACTGATGAACACTGAAGCTTTCTTT.

This chain joins TRBV5-8 and TRBJ2-7; TRBD2 matches at 10 bases. J gave up 6 bases and V 8 bases, and 8 bases lay outside the gene matches. CDR1 is SGHTS, CDR2 YDEGEE, per germline. The CDR3 runs 13 residues. CDR3 nucleotides: TGTGCCAGTCGGAGCGGGAGGGCCTTCGAGCAGTACTTC. It encodes CASRSGRAFEQYF. Looking up the rest from reference TRBV5-8 and TRBJ2-7 gives the full variable domain: EAGVTQSPTHLIKTRGQQATLRCSPISGHTSVYWYQQALGLGLQFLLWYDEGEERNRGNFPPRFSGRQFPNYSSELNVNALELEDSALYLCASRSGRAFEQYFGPGTRLTVT.

This clone has just one count. The rearrangement joins TRBV27 to TRBJ1-5; no definite D call. The germline gives CDR1 MNHEY, CDR2 SMNVEV (reference sequence). Trimming stripped 3 bases from V and 2 bases from J, with 11 bases between. This CDR3 region has 15 residues. DNA for the CDR3: TGTGCCAGCAGTTTTTCGGTTGAAGGCAATCAGCCCCAGCATTTT. As protein: CASSFSVEGNQPQHF.

The V call is TRBV7-9, the J call TRBJ1-6; D ambiguous. The CDR3 extends over 14 amino acids. Trimming removed 5 bases at V and 10 bases at J, with 15 bases between. Per the germline V gene, CDR1 is SEHNR and CDR2 is FQNEAQ (reference sequence). The DNA for the CDR3 is TGTGCCAGCAGCCGGGAGGGTCGAGGATCACCCCTCCACTTT. It encodes CASSREGRGSPLHF.

The chain carries TRBV19 and TRBJ1-6, with 8 bases matching TRBD1. In germline, CDR1 is LNHDA, CDR2 SQIVND (reference sequence). Trimming at V came to 2 bases and at J to 5 bases, leaving 5 bases not matched to a gene. This CDR3 is built from 16 residues. The CDR3 is CASSITRDRHNSPLHF. The CDR3 DNA follows: TGTGCCAGTAGTATAACGCGGGACAGGCATAATTCACCCCTCCACTTT.

The rearrangement links TRBV10-3 to TRBJ2-7; weak D call: TRBD2 (6 bases). V was shortened by 2 bases and J by 4 bases, with 12 bases between the two germline ends. Germline V gene sequence: CDR1 ENHRY, CDR2 SYGVKD. There are 14 residues in the CDR3. Here the CDR3 reads CAISERELEYEQYF. The CDR3 nucleotides are TGTGCCATCAGTGAGCGGGAGTTGGAATACGAGCAGTACTTC.

V and J are TRBV6-1 and TRBJ2-3; D perhaps matches TRBD2 (6 bases). V dropped 8 bases and J dropped 5 bases, with 14 bases sitting between them. The CDR3 is 13 residues long. Looked up from germline, CDR1 is MNHNS and CDR2 is SASEGT. This CDR3 is CASGGSYVDTQYF. The CDR3 DNA sequence: TGTGCCAGCGGGGGGAGTTACGTAGATACGCAGTATTTT.

The chain recombines TRBV18 with TRBJ1-5, with TRBD1 matching 7 bases. The CDR3 has 16 residues. The germline V gene encodes CDR1 KGHSH and CDR2 LQKENI. Trimming at V came to 3 bases and at J to 2 bases, leaving 7 bases not matched to a gene. Written as DNA, the CDR3 is TGTGCCAGCTCACCCTCCCCCACAGGGGGCAATCAGCCCCAGCATTTT. Its protein is CASSPSPTGGNQPQHF.

The rearrangement links TRBV7-9 to TRBJ2-7; D perhaps matches TRBD1 (6 bases). Germline lookup yields CDR1 SEHNR and CDR2 FQNEAQ (reference sequence). The CDR3 length is 14 residues. V shed 4 bases and J shed 6 bases, with 16 bases lying between them. CDR3 DNA: TGTGCCAGCAGCTCCTGGGACACATTGGGCGAGCAGTACTTC. Translation gives CASSSWDTLGEQYF.

This chain connects TRBV29-1 to TRBJ1-1; 10 bases match TRBD1. Germline loops: CDR1 SQVTM, CDR2 ANQGSEA. The J segment lost 0 bases and the V segment lost 1 base, leaving 2 bases of the junction unmatched. CDR3 length: 15 residues. CDR3 nucleotides: TGCAGCGTTGAAGGGACAGGGGGAGTGAACACTGAAGCTTTCTTT. Protein sequence: CSVEGTGGVNTEAFF. Together with reference TRBV29-1 and TRBJ1-1, the CDR3 gives the full variable domain: SAVISQKPSRDICQRGTSLTIQCQVDSQVTMMFWYRQQPGQSLTLIATANQGSEATYESGFVIDKFPISRPNLTFSTLTVSNMSPEDSSIYLCSVEGTGGVNTEAFFGQGTRLTVV.

This chain uses TRBV21-1 with TRBJ1-6; the D call in the table, TRBD1, was not verified against the DNA. TRBV21-1 is a pseudogene locus. CDR3 length equals 15 residues. The CDR3 DNA is TGTGCCAGCAGCAAAGCCGGCAGGGGCGACTCACCCCTCCACTTT. It encodes CASSKAGRGDSPLHF.

The rearrangement uses TRBV30 and TRBJ1-4; tentatively, D is TRBD1 (5 bases). The V gene's germline CDR1 is GTSNPN and CDR2 SVGIG (reference sequence). V dropped 7 bases and J dropped 6 bases, with 12 bases sitting between them. This CDR3 comprises 12 residues. This CDR3 is CAFDSTHEKLFF. The CDR3 DNA follows: TGTGCCTTTGACAGTACGCATGAAAAACTGTTTTTT.

This clone was counted between two and nine times. This rearrangement joins TRBV7-9 to TRBJ2-5, with TRBD2 matching over 10 bases. The junction had 6 bases not matched to a gene; V was cut back by 5 bases and J by 3 bases. CDR1 and CDR2 from the germline V gene are SEHNR and FQNEAQ (reference sequence). The CDR3 has 15 amino acids. DNA for the CDR3: TGTGCCAGCAGCCCGCAACTAGCGGGAAAAGAGACCCAGTACTTC. Protein: CASSPQLAGKETQYF.

The chain couples TRBV28 to TRBJ2-7, with D perhaps TRBD2 (5 bases). CDR1 and CDR2 from the germline V gene are MDHEN and SYDVKM. V was trimmed by 7 bases and J by 2 bases, leaving 15 bases between them. CDR3 length: 14 residues. The CDR3 coding sequence is TGTGCCAGCACCTACCGGACGGGAACCTACGAGCAGTACTTC. This gives the protein CASTYRTGTYEQYF. Filled out from reference TRBV28 and TRBJ2-7, the complete variable domain reads DVKVTQSSRYLVKRTGEKVFLECVQDMDHENMFWYRQDPGLGLRLIYFSYDVKMKEKGDIPEGYSVSREKKERFSLILESASTNQTSMYLCASTYRTGTYEQYFGPGTRLTVT.

This chain's CDR3 is CASSQGQGSYEQYF. In nucleotides, the CDR3 is TGTGCCAGCAGCCAAGGCCAGGGGTCCTACGAGCAGTACTTC. V gene TRBV3-1 (or the pseudogene TRBV3-2) combines with J gene TRBJ2-7; D is possibly TRBD1 (6 bases). The germline V gene has CDR1 LGHDT and CDR2 YNNKEL (reference sequence). The CDR3 length is 14 residues. V dropped 1 base and J dropped 1 base, with 8 bases sitting between them.

In regard to this clone: The same CDR3 arises from other DNA sequences in this sample as well. The chain uses TRBV30 and TRBJ1-5, with D unclear. Trimming stripped 2 bases from V and 4 bases from J, with 6 bases between. In germline, CDR1 is GTSNPN, CDR2 SVGIG (reference sequence). The CDR3 is 12 residues long. The CDR3 nucleotides read TGTGCCTGGAGTTCGGTAAATCAGCCCCAGCATTTT. Translating it yields CAWSSVNQPQHF.

J is TRBJ2-7 and V is TRBV25-1; tentatively, D is TRBD1 (6 bases). Germline CDR1 reads MGHDK; CDR2 reads SYGVNS. The CDR3 totals 14 residues. Trimming took 5 bases from V and 2 from J, leaving 13 bases between them. The DNA of the CDR3 is TGTGCCAGCAGTAAATGGGACACCGCCTACGAGCAGTACTTC. It is translated as CASSKWDTAYEQYF.

This chain uses TRBV28 with TRBJ1-4; no firm D call. Trimming removed 5 bases from V and 5 bases from J, with 3 bases in between. The germline V gene has CDR1 MDHEN and CDR2 SYDVKM. The CDR3 covers 11 residues. CDR3 DNA sequence: TGTGCCAGCAGTCGGAATGAAAAACTGTTTTTT. Translating gives CASSRNEKLFF.

V is TRBV25-1 and J is TRBJ2-2, with TRBD2 as a possible D gene (5 bases). The CDR3 runs 16 residues. Trimming took 2 bases from V and 5 from J, leaving 15 bases between them. From germline, CDR1 is MGHDK and CDR2 SYGVNS. CDR3 in amino acids: CASSEILIRDTGELFF. The DNA of the CDR3 is TGTGCCAGCAGTGAAATTTTGATCCGGGATACCGGGGAGCTGTTTTTT.